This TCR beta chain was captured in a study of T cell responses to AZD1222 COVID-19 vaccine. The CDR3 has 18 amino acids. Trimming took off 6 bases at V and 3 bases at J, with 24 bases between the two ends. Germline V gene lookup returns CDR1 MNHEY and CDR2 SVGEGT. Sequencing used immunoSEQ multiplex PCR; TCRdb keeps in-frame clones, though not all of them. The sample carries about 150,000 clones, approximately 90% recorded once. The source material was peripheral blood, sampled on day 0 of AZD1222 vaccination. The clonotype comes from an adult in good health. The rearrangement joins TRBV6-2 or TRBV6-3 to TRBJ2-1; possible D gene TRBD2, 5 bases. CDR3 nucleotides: TGTGCCAGCAGCCCAAGACGGTCGCGGGTATCTTACTACAATGAGCAGTTCTTC. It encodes CASSPRRSRVSYYNEQFF.